These 21 T cell receptor beta chains originate from one sample sequenced in a study of Ad26.COV2.S vaccination and SARS-CoV-2 variants. Produced via immunoSEQ multiplex PCR; TCRdb's table is partial and in-frame only. The table records around 270,000 clones, around 88% of them present only once. Treatment in this sample: around 19 received Ad26.COV2.S at low or high dose, single or two shots; 5 received placebo; per-sample allocation not given. At day 63 after the first vaccine or placebo injection, samples were drawn. Here the sequenced sample was peripheral blood, taken in a trial of Ad26.COV2.S vaccine versus placebo. The receptors were gathered from a person aged 18-65 years who received the Ad26.COV2.S COVID-19 vaccine or a placebo.

The rearrangement uses TRBV3-1 (or the pseudogene TRBV3-2) and TRBJ2-7; 10 bases are shared with TRBD2. Unmatched junction bases numbered 13, after V lost 1 base and J lost 4 bases. The CDR3 totals 18 residues. Germline V gene sequence: CDR1 LGHDT, CDR2 YNNKEL (reference sequence). The CDR3 spells CASSQALAIAGGGYEQYF. CDR3 in DNA: TGTGCCAGCAGCCAAGCTTTGGCCATAGCGGGGGGTGGGTACGAGCAGTACTTC.

The chain is built from TRBV30 and TRBJ1-1; D unresolved. The V end was cut by 3 bases, the J end by 1 base, with 18 bases between. Germline V lookup: CDR1 GTSNPN, CDR2 SVGIG (reference sequence). This CDR3 has 16 amino acids. CDR3 protein: CAWSKLNWTQNTEAFF. CDR3 DNA: TGTGCCTGGAGCAAACTAAACTGGACGCAGAACACTGAAGCTTTCTTT.

The rearrangement joins TRBV4-1 to TRBJ1-3; the D gene is possibly TRBD1 (6 bases). Germline values: CDR1 MGHRA, CDR2 YSYEKL. Trimming pared 4 bases from V and 4 bases from J, leaving 20 bases between. The CDR3 loop spans 17 amino acids. CDR3 sequence reads: CASSRILLTGSGNTIYF. The CDR3 DNA is TGCGCCAGCAGCCGGATACTATTGACAGGTTCCGGAAACACCATATATTTT.

The V gene is TRBV7-2, the J gene TRBJ1-2; 7 bases match TRBD1. CDR3 length: 15 amino acids. The J segment lost 6 bases and the V segment lost 5 bases, leaving 12 bases of the junction unmatched. The germline gives CDR1 SGHTA, CDR2 FQGNSA. The CDR3: CASSVEGRGLHGYTF. Written as DNA, the CDR3 is TGTGCCAGCAGCGTAGAGGGGAGGGGGCTCCATGGCTACACCTTC.

The table lists this clone with a few counts. This rearrangement joins TRBV18 to TRBJ1-5; perhaps TRBD1 as D (5 bases). Germline-derived CDR1 and CDR2 are KGHSH and LQKENI. V lost 6 bases to trimming and J lost 2 bases, with 14 bases between them. CDR3 length equals 15 residues. The CDR3: CASSTGGDGNQPQHF. In nucleotides, the CDR3 is TGTGCCAGCTCTACGGGGGGGGATGGCAATCAGCCCCAGCATTTT.

The rearrangement uses TRBV15 and TRBJ1-5, with D tentatively TRBD1 (6 bases). Trimming shortened V by 4 bases and J by 3 bases, and 10 bases separated the two germline ends. Germline loops: CDR1 LNHNV, CDR2 YYDKDF (reference sequence). The CDR3 covers 14 residues. CDR3 loop: CATSKDRNNQPQHF. CDR3 sequence (DNA): TGTGCCACCAGCAAGGACAGAAACAATCAGCCCCAGCATTTT. Full variable domain (missing parts from reference TRBV15 and TRBJ1-5): DAMVIQNPRYQVTQFGKPVTLSCSQTLNHNVMYWYQQKSSQAPKLLFHYYDKDFNNEADTPDNFQSRRPNTSFCFLDIRSPGLGDTAMYLCATSKDRNNQPQHFGDGTRLSIL.

The gene calls are TRBV12-5 and TRBJ1-1; D perhaps matches TRBD1 (5 bases). This CDR3 region has 16 residues. Trimming took 3 bases from V and 0 from J, leaving 14 bases between them. Per germline, CDR1 LGHNT and CDR2 FRNRAP. The CDR3 spells CASGLTYRSMNTEAFF. CDR3 DNA: TGTGCTAGTGGTTTAACTTACAGGAGTATGAACACTGAAGCTTTCTTT.

This chain links TRBV7-9 with TRBJ2-1; perhaps D is TRBD1 or TRBD2 (6 bases each). Trimming took off 1 base at V and 9 bases at J, with 13 bases between the two ends. The V gene's germline CDR1 is SEHNR and CDR2 FQNEAQ (reference sequence). This CDR3 has 14 amino acids. The DNA for the CDR3 is TGTGCCAGCAGCTTAGGGAGAACGGGGGCTGAGCAGTTCTTC. It is translated as CASSLGRTGAEQFF.

V gene TRBV19 combines with J gene TRBJ2-6; no reliable D call. From germline, CDR1 is LNHDA and CDR2 SQIVND (reference sequence). CDR3 length: 14 residues. Trimming cost V 7 bases and J 4 bases, with 11 bases left between them. In nucleotides, the CDR3 is TGTGCCAGTAAAATAAGTCCCGGGGCCAACGTCCTGACTTTC. Translating gives CASKISPGANVLTF. The full variable domain, in which reference TRBV19 and TRBJ2-6 provide the parts outside the CDR3, is DGGITQSPKYLFRKEGQNVTLSCEQNLNHDAMYWYRQDPGQGLRLIYYSQIVNDFQKGDIAEGYSVSREKKESFPLTVTSAQKNPTAFYLCASKISPGANVLTFGAGSRLTVL.

This sequence joins TRBV5-1 and TRBJ2-5, with a weak D call TRBD1 (6 bases). The germline V and J ends were trimmed by 3 bases and 3 bases, with 6 bases remaining between them. Germline V lookup: CDR1 SGHRS, CDR2 YFSETQ. CDR3 size: 12 residues. The CDR3 sequence is CASSWTEETQYF. The DNA for the CDR3 is TGCGCCAGCAGCTGGACAGAAGAGACCCAGTACTTC.

This clone was observed a few times. The rearrangement joins TRBV6-5 to TRBJ1-1, with unresolved D. The CDR3 is 14 residues long. Germline values: CDR1 MNHEY, CDR2 SVGAGI. V was cut by 6 bases and J by 4 bases, with 15 bases left in between. The CDR3 loop reads CASRARYEATEAFF. The CDR3 nucleotides read TGTGCCAGCAGGGCCAGGTACGAAGCCACTGAAGCTTTCTTT.

CDR3 bases: TGTGCCAGCAAAGGTCTGGGGAGCAATCAGCCCCAGCATTTT. This sequence encodes CASKGLGSNQPQHF. V is TRBV6-5 and J is TRBJ1-5; no reliable D call. The length of the CDR3 is 14 residues. Trimming pared 7 bases from V and 1 base from J, leaving 11 bases between. Per the germline V gene, CDR1 is MNHEY and CDR2 is SVGAGI.

For the CDR3, the DNA is TGCAGCGTCGGTCTCAGGGCCGGGACTGAAGCTTTCTTT. Translated, it gives CSVGLRAGTEAFF. The chain uses TRBV29-1 and TRBJ1-1; TRBD1 might be the D (5 bases). Germline V gene sequence: CDR1 SQVTM, CDR2 ANQGSEA. This CDR3 contains 13 residues. Trimming removed 6 bases at V and 5 bases at J, with 16 bases between.

The CDR3 sequence: CASSETGESPLHF. In DNA form, the CDR3 reads TGTGCCAGCAGTGAGACAGGGGAGTCACCCCTCCACTTT. The chain carries TRBV25-1 and TRBJ1-6; 8 nucleotides align to TRBD1. This CDR3 spans 13 amino acids. Germline CDR1 MGHDK, CDR2 SYGVNS. V was clipped by 3 bases and J by 10 bases; unmatched bases: 2.

This clone was recorded only once. The J gene is TRBJ2-1, the V gene TRBV4-3, with D unclear. V gave up 1 base and J gave up 4 bases, with 5 bases separating them. Germline V lookup: CDR1 LGHNA, CDR2 YSLEER. This CDR3 has 13 residues. The CDR3: CASSQAEYNEQFF. In DNA, the CDR3 is TGCGCCAGCAGCCAAGCGGAATACAATGAGCAGTTCTTC.

This chain links TRBV29-1 with TRBJ2-1, with D maybe TRBD1 (6 bases). The germline CDR1 and CDR2 sequences are SQVTM and ANQGSEA. CDR3 length: 16 residues. Trimming took 6 bases from V and 0 from J, leaving 18 bases between them. The CDR3 loop reads CSVTTLDRSSYNEQFF. The CDR3 DNA sequence: TGCAGCGTCACTACCTTAGACAGGAGCTCCTACAATGAGCAGTTCTTC.

This sequence joins TRBV6-1 and TRBJ1-1; no clear D. The CDR3 spans 13 residues. Germline lookup yields CDR1 MNHNS and CDR2 SASEGT. V lost 2 bases and J lost 3, with 7 bases in between. Written as DNA, the CDR3 is TGTGCCAGCAGTGAATTTCCGGACACTGAAGCTTTCTTT. Translation gives CASSEFPDTEAFF.

The chain recombines TRBV10-2 with TRBJ2-2, with D unresolved. Per germline, CDR1 WSHSY and CDR2 SAAADI. This CDR3 contains 15 residues. V lost 3 bases to trimming and J lost 6 bases, with 14 bases between them. The CDR3: CASSESRLLSGELFF. The CDR3 coding sequence is TGCGCCAGCAGTGAAAGTAGACTCCTGTCCGGGGAGCTGTTTTTT.

The chain couples TRBV5-1 to TRBJ2-5; 10 bases are shared with TRBD2. V lost 4 bases, J lost 1 base, and 7 bases stayed unmatched. Germline V gene sequence: CDR1 SGHRS, CDR2 YFSETQ. CDR3 size: 16 residues. The CDR3 reads CASSPTGLASQETQYF. As DNA, the CDR3 is TGCGCCAGCAGCCCGACGGGACTAGCGTCCCAAGAGACCCAGTACTTC.

The DNA for the CDR3 is TGTGCCAGCAGCCAAGATACCCTTAACAGGGCCACTGAAGCTTTCTTT. It translates to CASSQDTLNRATEAFF. V and J are TRBV3-1 (or the pseudogene TRBV3-2) and TRBJ1-1, with a tentative D call TRBD1 (6 bases). Germline loops: CDR1 LGHDT, CDR2 YNNKEL (reference sequence). CDR3 length: 16 amino acids. V shed 0 bases and J shed 4 bases, with 15 bases lying between them.

The chain joins TRBV5-5 to TRBJ1-2, with D possibly being TRBD1 (6 bases). V was pared by 1 base and J by 1 base, with 11 bases between. CDR3 length: 15 amino acids. Germline V CDR1 and CDR2: SGHKS, YYEKEE (reference sequence). The CDR3 bases are TGTGCCAGCAGCTTGCAGGGGTCAGTTAACTATGGCTACACCTTC. Encoded protein: CASSLQGSVNYGYTF. Variable domain in full (rest from reference TRBV5-5 and TRBJ1-2): DAGVTQSPTHLIKTRGQQVTLRCSPISGHKSVSWYQQVLGQGPQFIFQYYEKEERGRGNFPDRFSARQFPNYSSELNVNALLLGDSALYLCASSLQGSVNYGYTFGSGTRLTVV.